This TCR beta chain derives from a study of blood T cell repertoires in COVID-19. Study summary: PBMCs, B-cell-depleted T cells, or T cells were the source of the cDNA or gDNA that made up the material.

A few counts support this clone. Seattle's enrolled individuals joined amid active infection and were then monitored longitudinally. V was clipped by 5 bases and J by 7 bases, with 9 bases between them. This CDR3 is 12 amino acids long. The germline gives CDR1 LNHNV, CDR2 YYDKDF (reference sequence). Clones were read by immunoSEQ multiplex PCR, and TCRdb kept only the in-frame ones, dropping some. Of roughly 220,000 clones listed, 85% to 90% are singletons. Sequencing input: peripheral blood. The J gene is TRBJ1-5, the V gene TRBV15; possible D gene TRBD1, 5 bases. The source is a woman aged 45-60 years with COVID-19, enrolled during active disease. This chain's CDR3 is CATSGGGQPQHF. The CDR3 DNA reads TGTGCCACCAGCGGGGGAGGGCAGCCCCAGCATTTT.